This T cell receptor (beta chain) was retrieved from a study of blood T cell repertoires in COVID-19. The protocol was immunoSEQ multiplex PCR, while the TCRdb copy is restricted to in-frame clones and leaves out a portion. The data show roughly 150,000 clones, roughly 80% seen once. This sequence was found in a woman aged 50 to 60 who had recovered from COVID-19. The sample comprised PBMCs or T cells enriched from blood (not recorded which).

The CDR3: CASSSPPGQGQPQHF. DNA of the CDR3: TGTGCCAGCAGTTCGCCCCCGGGACAGGGTCAGCCCCAGCATTTT. V gene TRBV28 combines with J gene TRBJ1-5; the match to TRBD1 covers 9 bases. The V and J ends lost 4 bases and 6 bases, in that order; junction bases with no gene match: 7. The germline gives CDR1 MDHEN, CDR2 SYDVKM. CDR3 size: 15 residues.